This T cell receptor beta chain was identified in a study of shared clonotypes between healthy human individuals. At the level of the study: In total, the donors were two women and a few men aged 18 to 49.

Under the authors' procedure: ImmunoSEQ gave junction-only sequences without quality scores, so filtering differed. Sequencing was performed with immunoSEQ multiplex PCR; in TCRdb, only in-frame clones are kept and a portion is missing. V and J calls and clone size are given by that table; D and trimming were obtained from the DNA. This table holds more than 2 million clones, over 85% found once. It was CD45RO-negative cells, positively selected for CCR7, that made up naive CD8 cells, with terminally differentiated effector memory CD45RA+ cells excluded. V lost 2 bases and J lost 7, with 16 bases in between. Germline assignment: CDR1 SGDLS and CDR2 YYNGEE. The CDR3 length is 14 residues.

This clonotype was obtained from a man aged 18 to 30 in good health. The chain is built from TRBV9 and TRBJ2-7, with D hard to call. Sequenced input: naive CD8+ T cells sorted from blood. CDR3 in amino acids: CASSVDQYPWEQYF. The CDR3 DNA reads TGTGCCAGCAGCGTCGATCAATACCCTTGGGAGCAGTACTTC.